The sequence of this T cell receptor (beta chain) was determined in a study of T cells in Graves' hyperthyroidism and ophthalmopathy. Regions amplified from RNA transcripts were the TCR beta CDR3 regions. During a first-round RT-PCR of the TCR CDR3, the HTBI primer set was used. TCRdb re-called the multiplex PCR reads with MiXCR, one entry per CDR3 protein. The sample holds 700,000 or so distinct CDR3 sequences; 15% to 20% are singletons and the top ten take roughly 8%. The CDR3 totals 15 residues. Per germline, CDR1 SEHNR and CDR2 FQNEAQ (reference sequence). Trimming took off 5 bases at V and 0 bases at J, with 10 bases between the two ends. The study left out patients who had uncontrolled infection, other autoimmune disease, pregnancy or lactation.

Sequencing was performed on blood. This chain links TRBV7-9 with TRBJ2-2, with a possible D match to TRBD1 (5 bases). The clonotype originates from a man aged 18 to 30 with Graves' hyperthyroidism. CDR3 DNA sequence: TGTGCCAGCAGCCATGGACAAGCGAACACCGGGGAGCTGTTTTTT. This codes for CASSHGQANTGELFF.